This TCR beta chain stems from a study of cytomegalovirus exposure and HLA in healthy donors (dated by TCRdb to about 2017). About the investigation overall: An earlier analysis of roughly 570 of the donors reported about 260 Gb of sequence data and 95 million to 130 million unique TCR beta sequences obtained from about 200 million T cells. In a later genetic analysis, genome-wide SNP genotypes for about three fifths of the roughly 670 donors were used, and that subset was treated as a discovery cohort. The T cell repertoires of 700 or so subjects were profiled by immunosequencing and related to cytomegalovirus serostatus. To study patterns of TCR occurrence, a later analysis re-analyzed previously published TCR beta repertoires from 650 to 750 donors and added high-resolution HLA genotyping. Along with the roughly 610-subject first cohort, a separate validation cohort of around 120 different subjects was used. Donor age, sex, ethnicity and CMV serostatus were collected together with the repertoire data. The study aimed to test whether signatures of past pathogen exposure could be identified by cataloging public T cell receptors. Among a few hundred genotyped donors of the cohort, an average of about 240,000 unique TCR beta nucleotide sequences were sequenced per donor, roughly 20% of them non-productive. HLA typing included class I and class II loci at four-digit resolution. All discovery cohort repertoires had been generated on a single sequencing platform. The study combined high-throughput TCR immunosequencing, statistical association of individual TCRs with disease status, and machine learning to predict cytomegalovirus infection status. The number of typed donors differed by locus: about 629-640 for A, B, C, DRB1 and DQB1; 500 to 550 for DQA1; about 600 for DPA1; and roughly 450 for DPB1. An early release covering around 630 HLA-typed donors comprised roughly 300 gigabases of sequencing data and tens of millions of unique TCR sequences. In the later analysis, no new phenotypic data were used to find candidate immune exposures; instead, reliance was placed on TCR beta sequences and their occurrence across donors. An earlier analysis of more than 450 of the donors used high-throughput TCR beta sequencing to judge whether each TCR beta V gene segment behaved as functional or pseudogenic. The genetic ancestry cluster associated with self-reported Caucasian donors included 81% of the roughly 390 genotyped donors. Four or five DR-DQ haplotypes were treated as single units for association and clustering because of strong linkage in the cohort.

Beyond this particular receptor, the publication reports: Compared with the roughly 600-donor mean, donors in an Asian-associated ancestry cluster had fewer N-insertions in productive TCRs, according to a later genetic analysis. Several of the top co-occurrence clusters appeared to be linked to parvovirus B19, influenza, CMV and Epstein-Barr virus, according to a later analysis. Because counts were too low, seventeen rarely observed V segments, including chromosome 9 orphons, were excluded from the earlier analysis of 587 of the donors. The authors suggested that the approach could potentially be extended to other disease states and immunological phenotypes. Because the 87-base-pair reads could not distinguish some IMGT-functional V segments, including TRBV6-2 and TRBV6-3, those segments were excluded. Assigning TCR associations to individual alleles was difficult when HLA alleles, especially DR and DQ, strongly co-occurred. In this cohort, only TCR beta chains were sequenced, and detectable features were limited by the absence of alpha or paired-chain data. In a later analysis, 16,951 TCR beta sequences were associated with specific HLA alleles at a false discovery rate of 0.05. The classifier was reported to diagnose cytomegalovirus status with high specificity and sensitivity in both the original cohort and the validation cohort. A cluster of highly shared sequence variants was judged likely to represent a technical artifact of the sequencing pipeline. In a later analysis, most CMV-associated TCR beta chains were found to appear HLA-restricted, with HLA associations seemingly driven largely by CMV exposure. A later genetic analysis associated a missense DCLRE1C variant with V-gene and J-gene trimming of TCR beta chains, and an independent cohort replicated the association. HLA typing was unavailable for some donors at each locus, so association tests used only the typed subset. A further reported finding was that TCR beta sequences accurately predicted the HLA-A and HLA-B alleles for most subjects in the first cohort. In vitro tests confirmed that a few of the cytomegalovirus-associated TCR beta chains recognize cytomegalovirus antigens. In a later analysis, HLA-associated TCR beta chains were found to be more clonally expanded and to have lower generation probabilities than equally common non-associated chains. In an earlier analysis of 587 of the donors, most TCR beta V segments appeared in productive rearrangements about 87% or about 30% of the time, broadly matching IMGT annotations. A total of 150 or so TCR beta chains were listed by the study as associated with cytomegalovirus. For the cohort, immune exposure information was limited to CMV serostatus. Correlated functional status among segregating V segments might be attributable to linkage disequilibrium, but an unknown experimental factor could not be ruled out. Across donors, most TCR sequences were observed very rarely, whereas some public TCRs were present in many individuals. In a later analysis, TCR association rates were found to vary across HLA loci, with the most associated TCRs seen for DRB1 alleles and the fewest for HLA-C alleles. The presence/absence analyses assumed that sequencing depth was roughly uniform across donors, and that assumption may not be true.

V has 6 bases trimmed and J has 6 bases trimmed; junction bases matching no gene number 4. From cysteine to phenylalanine, the CDR3 is 15 amino acids long. Only the CDR3 DNA is retained, 45 bases long and in frame from the first base. For CDR1 and CDR2, the germline V gene lists SNHLY and FYNNEI. The cohort comprised under 700 healthy bone marrow donors. At the time of sampling, every cohort member was nominally healthy, though immune exposures that went unrecorded were likely present. CMV serostatus was recorded as positive for roughly 290 and negative for about half of the 666 cohort members, whereas no CMV serostatus was recorded for the donor in question. A peripheral blood sample was collected from each donor, and TCR beta sequencing was performed on peripheral blood mononuclear cells. The Qiagen DNeasy Blood Extraction Kit was used to extract genomic DNA from the blood cell samples. Library construction relied on the immunoSEQ multiplex PCR assay. For the multiplex PCR, a mixture combining 60 forward primers for TCR Vbeta segments and 13 reverse primers for TCR Jbeta segments was used. The CDR3 region of rearranged TCR beta genes was amplified from genomic DNA by a multiplex PCR assay. Amplified TCR beta libraries were sequenced as 87-base-pair reads on the Illumina HiSeq System. From the authors' description of their analysis: Across the 670 or so repertoires, a later analysis counted about 81 million unique TCR beta chains, 9.5 million to 12 million of which were shared by at least two donors. Raw reads were error-corrected and collapsed into unique sequences with a nearest-neighbor algorithm that merged closely related sequences to remove PCR and sequencing errors. To assign V, D and J gene segments, CDR3 sequences were aligned to IMGT reference sequences. For a sequence to be retained, a match of at least six nucleotides was required to both a V gene segment and a J gene segment. A rearrangement counted as productive if the CDR3 had no stop codons and remained in frame with V and J, and every other rearrangement counted as non-productive. Following IMGT convention, CDR3 was defined as the stretch from the second conserved V-encoded cysteine to the conserved J-encoded phenylalanine. Sequences without an unambiguous match to a single V gene segment were excluded from the earlier analysis of about 630 of the donors. An earlier analysis of over 450 of the donors classified V segments as functional when productive rearrangements were above 56.7% and as segregating when the standard deviation between donors was above 5%. A statistical classification framework was built for diagnosing cytomegalovirus status from the catalog of TCR beta chain sequences. In a later analysis, V and J genes were assigned by comparing TCR nucleotide sequences against IMGT/GENE-DB human TR gene sequences. In a later analysis, CDR3 sequences and most-parsimonious VDJ recombination scenarios were assigned using the TCRdist pipeline. A later analysis defined each TCR beta chain by its CDR3 amino acid sequence plus V-gene family, and excluded reads lacking a unique V-gene family. As a way to deal with suspected cross-contamination and a sequencing artifact, a later analysis dropped approximately 590 nucleotide sequences that were highly shared and had low generation probability. A later analysis calculated a clonal expansion index for each public chain from normalized within-repertoire ranks of inferred template counts. In a later analysis, generation probabilities were computed with a VDJ recombination model fitted to out-of-frame rearrangements, and the resulting probabilities were checked against IGoR. In a later analysis, hypergeometric tests were used to score TCR-TCR, TCR-HLA and TCR-CMV co-occurrence, with a repertoire-size bias correction applied to TCR pairs. To estimate false discovery rates, a later analysis permuted the HLA or CMV assignments 20 times. In a later analysis, co-occurring TCRs were grouped using DBSCAN, and TCRdist sequence similarity was added for clustering within HLA-allele-positive subsets. For co-occurrence clustering, repertoires with fewer than 30,000 or more than 120,000 public chains were excluded, along with a handful of repertoires with anomalous nucleotide sharing. Sourced from immuneACCESS, this table was stored by TCRdb with only in-frame sequences that have V and J called. A share of the clones is absent; for the studies checked, an unresolved V gene accounts for under half, and the remainder has no known explanation. The V and J calls and the clone size are those of that table, but D and trimming were determined from the DNA. The sample has about 120,000 clones on record, 70% to 80% of them singletons. 2% to 2.5% of the sample is in the top ten clones.

Details on this clone: Its cognate antigen has yet to be identified. The record has no base qualities; no much larger clone is one base away.

The chain couples TRBV2 to TRBJ2-1; TRBD2 aligns with 14 central bases. The TCR sequence derives from a human donor in good health. Sequencing was performed on PBMCs. The CDR3 reads as follows: CASRGGLAGVNEQFF. The sequenced DNA: TGTGCCAGCAGAGGGGGACTAGCGGGAGTCAATGAGCAGTTCTTC.